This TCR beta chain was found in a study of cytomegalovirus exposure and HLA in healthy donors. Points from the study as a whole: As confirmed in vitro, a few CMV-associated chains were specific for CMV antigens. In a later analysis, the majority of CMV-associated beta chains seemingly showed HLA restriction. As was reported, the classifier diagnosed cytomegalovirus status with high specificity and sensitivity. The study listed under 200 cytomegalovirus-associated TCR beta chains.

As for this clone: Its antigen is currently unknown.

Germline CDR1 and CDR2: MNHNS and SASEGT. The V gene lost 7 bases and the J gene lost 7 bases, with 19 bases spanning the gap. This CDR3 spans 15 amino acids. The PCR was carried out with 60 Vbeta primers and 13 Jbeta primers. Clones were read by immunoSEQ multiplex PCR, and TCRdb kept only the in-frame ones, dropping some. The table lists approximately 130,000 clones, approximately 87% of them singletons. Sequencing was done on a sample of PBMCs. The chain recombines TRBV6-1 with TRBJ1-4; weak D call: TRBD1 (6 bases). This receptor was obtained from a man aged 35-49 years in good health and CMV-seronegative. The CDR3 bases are TGTGCCAGCACCGAAATGGAACAGGGTTTTGAAAAACTGTTTTTT. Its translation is CASTEMEQGFEKLFF.